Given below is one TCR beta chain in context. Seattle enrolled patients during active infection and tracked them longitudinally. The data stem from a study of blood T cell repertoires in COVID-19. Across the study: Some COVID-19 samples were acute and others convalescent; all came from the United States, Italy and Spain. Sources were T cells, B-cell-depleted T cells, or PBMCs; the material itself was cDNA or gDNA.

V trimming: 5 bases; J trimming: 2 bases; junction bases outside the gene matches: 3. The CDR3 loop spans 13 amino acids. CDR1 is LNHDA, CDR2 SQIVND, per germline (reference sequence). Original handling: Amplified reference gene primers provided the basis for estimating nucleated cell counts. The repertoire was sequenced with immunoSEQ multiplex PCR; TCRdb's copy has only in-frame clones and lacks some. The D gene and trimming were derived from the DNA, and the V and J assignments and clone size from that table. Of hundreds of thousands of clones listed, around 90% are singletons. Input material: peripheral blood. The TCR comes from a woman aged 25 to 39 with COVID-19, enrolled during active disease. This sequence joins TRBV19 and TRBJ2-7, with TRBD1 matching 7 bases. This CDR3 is CASSRQGTYEQYF. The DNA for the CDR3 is TGTGCCAGTAGTCGACAGGGTACCTACGAGCAGTACTTC.